The source of this T cell receptor beta chain is a study of CD8+ T cells in alopecia areata. About the study: Donors of skin were C3H/HeJ mice aged roughly 6-12 months with spontaneous alopecia, and recipients were approximately 7-11-week-old female C3H/HeJ mice. Overall study findings and caveats: Scalp sequencing captures resident alphabeta T cells of normal skin too. Across lesional scalp, and particularly alopecia totalis/universalis, clonality surpassed that of normal scalp. Relative to mice, TCR sharing across patients was less clear, a difference possibly HLA-related.

It was cDNA, reverse transcribed from extracted RNA, that served as the sequencing template. Clones were sequenced by immunoSEQ multiplex PCR, and TCRdb holds only the in-frame ones, with some missing. The sample presents roughly 110,000 clones, none singletons. The CDR3 covers 15 residues. Germline CDR1 is NNHDY and CDR2 is SYVADS. This clone showed up many times. Its antigen is unidentified. Mouse gene names and germline throughout. The CDR3 end is not reached by the read, which stops 4 residues before it; the germline J gene fills it in. Source material: lesional skin. The TCR was taken from a C3H/HeJ mouse with alopecia areata. Strain haplotype (MHC): H2-k. The chain is built from TRBV13-3 and TRBJ2-7; 10 bases are a match to TRBD1. The DNA read from the CDR3 is TGTGCCAGCAGTGATTCGGGACAGGGGACTTAT. Amino acids: CASSDSGQGTY. The CDR3 in full is CASSDSGQGTYEQYF.